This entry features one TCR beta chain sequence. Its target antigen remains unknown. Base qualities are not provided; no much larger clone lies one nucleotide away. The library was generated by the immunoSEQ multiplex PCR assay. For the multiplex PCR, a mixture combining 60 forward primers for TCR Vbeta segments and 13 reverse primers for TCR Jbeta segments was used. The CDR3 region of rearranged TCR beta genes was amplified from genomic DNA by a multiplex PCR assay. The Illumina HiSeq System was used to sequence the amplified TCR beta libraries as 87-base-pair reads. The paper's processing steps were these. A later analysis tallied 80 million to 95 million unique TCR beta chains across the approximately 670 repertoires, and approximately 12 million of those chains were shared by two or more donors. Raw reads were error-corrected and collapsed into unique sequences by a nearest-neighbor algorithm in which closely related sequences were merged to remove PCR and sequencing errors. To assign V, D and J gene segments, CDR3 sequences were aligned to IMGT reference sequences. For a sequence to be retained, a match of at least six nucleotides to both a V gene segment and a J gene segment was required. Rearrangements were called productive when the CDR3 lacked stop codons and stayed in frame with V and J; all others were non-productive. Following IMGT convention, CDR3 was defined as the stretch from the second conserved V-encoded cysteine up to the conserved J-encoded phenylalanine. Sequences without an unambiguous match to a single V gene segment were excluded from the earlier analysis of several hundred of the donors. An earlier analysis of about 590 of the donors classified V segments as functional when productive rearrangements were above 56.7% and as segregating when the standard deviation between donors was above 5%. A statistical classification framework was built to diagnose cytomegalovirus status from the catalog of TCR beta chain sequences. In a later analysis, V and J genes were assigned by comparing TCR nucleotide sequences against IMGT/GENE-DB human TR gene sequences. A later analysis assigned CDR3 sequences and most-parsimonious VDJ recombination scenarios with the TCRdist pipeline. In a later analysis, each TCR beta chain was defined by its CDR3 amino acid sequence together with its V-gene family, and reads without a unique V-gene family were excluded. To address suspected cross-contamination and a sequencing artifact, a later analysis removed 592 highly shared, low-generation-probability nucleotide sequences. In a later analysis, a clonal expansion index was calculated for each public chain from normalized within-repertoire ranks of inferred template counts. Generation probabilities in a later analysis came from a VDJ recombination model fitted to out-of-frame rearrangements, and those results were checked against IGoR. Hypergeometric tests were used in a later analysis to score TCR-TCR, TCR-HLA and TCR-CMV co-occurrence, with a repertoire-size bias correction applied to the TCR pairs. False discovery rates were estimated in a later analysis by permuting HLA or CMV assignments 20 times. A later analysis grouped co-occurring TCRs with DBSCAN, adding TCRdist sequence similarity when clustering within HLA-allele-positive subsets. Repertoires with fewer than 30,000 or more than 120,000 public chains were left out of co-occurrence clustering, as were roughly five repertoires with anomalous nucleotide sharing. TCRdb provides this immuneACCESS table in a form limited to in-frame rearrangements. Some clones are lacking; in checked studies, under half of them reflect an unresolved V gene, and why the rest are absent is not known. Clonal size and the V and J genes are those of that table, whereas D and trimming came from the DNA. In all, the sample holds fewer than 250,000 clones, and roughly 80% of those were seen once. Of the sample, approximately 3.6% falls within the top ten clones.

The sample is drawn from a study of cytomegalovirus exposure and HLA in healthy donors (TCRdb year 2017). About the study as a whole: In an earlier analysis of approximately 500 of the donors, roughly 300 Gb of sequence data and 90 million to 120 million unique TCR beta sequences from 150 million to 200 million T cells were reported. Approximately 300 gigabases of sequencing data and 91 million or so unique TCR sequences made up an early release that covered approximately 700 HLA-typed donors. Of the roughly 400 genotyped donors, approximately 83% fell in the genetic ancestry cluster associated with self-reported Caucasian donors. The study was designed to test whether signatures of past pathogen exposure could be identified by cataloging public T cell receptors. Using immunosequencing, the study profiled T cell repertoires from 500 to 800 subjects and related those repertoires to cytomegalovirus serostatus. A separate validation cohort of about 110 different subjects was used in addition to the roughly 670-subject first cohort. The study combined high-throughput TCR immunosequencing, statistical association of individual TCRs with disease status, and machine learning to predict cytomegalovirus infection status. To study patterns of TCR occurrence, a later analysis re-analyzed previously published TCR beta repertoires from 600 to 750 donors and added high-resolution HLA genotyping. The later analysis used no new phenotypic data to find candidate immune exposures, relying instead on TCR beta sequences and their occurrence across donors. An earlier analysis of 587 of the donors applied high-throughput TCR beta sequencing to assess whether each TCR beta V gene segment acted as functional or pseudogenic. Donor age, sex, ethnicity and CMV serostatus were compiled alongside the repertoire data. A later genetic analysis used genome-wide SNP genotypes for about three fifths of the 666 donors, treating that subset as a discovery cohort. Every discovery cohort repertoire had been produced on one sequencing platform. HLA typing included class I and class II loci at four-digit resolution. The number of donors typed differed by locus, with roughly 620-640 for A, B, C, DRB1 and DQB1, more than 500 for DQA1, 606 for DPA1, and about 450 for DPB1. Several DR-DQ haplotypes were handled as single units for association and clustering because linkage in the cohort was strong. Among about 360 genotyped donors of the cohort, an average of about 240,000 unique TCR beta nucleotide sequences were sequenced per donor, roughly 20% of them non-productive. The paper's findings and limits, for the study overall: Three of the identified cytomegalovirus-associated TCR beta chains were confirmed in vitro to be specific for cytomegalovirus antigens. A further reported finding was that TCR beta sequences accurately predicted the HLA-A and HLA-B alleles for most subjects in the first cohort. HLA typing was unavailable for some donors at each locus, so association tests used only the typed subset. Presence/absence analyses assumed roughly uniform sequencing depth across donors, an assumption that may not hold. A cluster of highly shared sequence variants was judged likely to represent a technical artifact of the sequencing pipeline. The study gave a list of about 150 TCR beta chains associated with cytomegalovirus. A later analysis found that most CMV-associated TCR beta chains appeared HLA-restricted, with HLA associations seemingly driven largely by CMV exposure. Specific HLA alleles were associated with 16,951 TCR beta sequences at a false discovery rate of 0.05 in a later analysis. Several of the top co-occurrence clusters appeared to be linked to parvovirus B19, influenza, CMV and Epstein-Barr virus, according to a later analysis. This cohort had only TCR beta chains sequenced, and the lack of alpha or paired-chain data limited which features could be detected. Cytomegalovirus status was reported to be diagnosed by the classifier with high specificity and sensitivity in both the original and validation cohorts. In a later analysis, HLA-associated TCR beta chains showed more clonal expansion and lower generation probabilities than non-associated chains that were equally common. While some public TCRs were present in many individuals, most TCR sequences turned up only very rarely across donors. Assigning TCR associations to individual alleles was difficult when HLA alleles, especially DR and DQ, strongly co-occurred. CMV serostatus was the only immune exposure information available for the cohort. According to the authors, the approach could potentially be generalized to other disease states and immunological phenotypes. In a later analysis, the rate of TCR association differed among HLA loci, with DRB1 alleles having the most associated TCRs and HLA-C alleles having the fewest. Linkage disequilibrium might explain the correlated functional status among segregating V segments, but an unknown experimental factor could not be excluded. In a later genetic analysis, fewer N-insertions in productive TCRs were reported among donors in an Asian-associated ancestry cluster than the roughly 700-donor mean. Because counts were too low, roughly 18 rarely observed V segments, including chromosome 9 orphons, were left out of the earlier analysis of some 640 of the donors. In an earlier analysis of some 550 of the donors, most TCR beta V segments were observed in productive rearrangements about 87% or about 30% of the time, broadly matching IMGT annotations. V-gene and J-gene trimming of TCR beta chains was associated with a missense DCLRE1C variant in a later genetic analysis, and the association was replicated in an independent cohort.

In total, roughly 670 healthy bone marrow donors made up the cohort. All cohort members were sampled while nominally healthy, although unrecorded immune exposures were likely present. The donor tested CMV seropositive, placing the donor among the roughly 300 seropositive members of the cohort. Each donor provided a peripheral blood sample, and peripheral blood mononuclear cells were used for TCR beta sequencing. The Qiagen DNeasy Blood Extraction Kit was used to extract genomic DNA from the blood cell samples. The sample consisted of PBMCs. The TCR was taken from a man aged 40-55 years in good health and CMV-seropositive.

The nucleotide sequence is TGTGCCAGCAGCTCTGCTGCGGGGCTCACGGGGCAGCCCCAGCATTTT. Its protein reads: CASSSAAGLTGQPQHF. The rearranged chain carries TRBV5-6 and TRBJ1-5, and possibly TRBD1, on 5 matching bases. From cysteine to phenylalanine, the CDR3 is 16 amino acids long. Only the CDR3 DNA stays, 48 bases, in frame from base 1. V is cut by 3 bases and J by 7 bases, and the space between the germline ends is 20 bases. In the germline V gene, CDR1 corresponds to SGHDT and CDR2 to YYEEEE.